The 19 T cell receptor beta chains below come from one sample, sequenced in a study of blood T cell repertoires in COVID-19. Clones were sequenced by immunoSEQ multiplex PCR, and TCRdb holds only the in-frame ones, with some missing. The sample lists over 70,000 clones, around 80% occurring once. The specimen was peripheral blood. Receptors originate from a human donor in a cohort sampled during active COVID-19.

The chain combines TRBV5-8 with TRBJ2-1; 11 nucleotides match TRBD2. The germline gives CDR1 SGHTS, CDR2 YDEGEE. V shed 7 bases, J shed 6 bases, and the junction held 12 bases outside the gene matches. There are 16 residues in the CDR3. CDR3 protein: CASGWAGTSGPNEQFF. The CDR3 DNA is TGTGCCAGCGGCTGGGCCGGGACTAGCGGACCCAATGAGCAGTTCTTC.

The V and J genes are TRBV6-4 and TRBJ1-5, with 9 bases matching TRBD1. The CDR3 loop spans 19 amino acids. Germline V CDR1 and CDR2: MRHNA, SNTAGT. V was pared by 0 bases and J by 0 bases, with 9 bases of the junction left unmatched. The CDR3 loop is CASSDSDRGGWYSNQPQHF. The CDR3 DNA is TGTGCCAGCAGTGACTCCGACAGGGGGGGGTGGTATAGCAATCAGCCCCAGCATTTT.

The chain joins TRBV3-1 (or the pseudogene TRBV3-2) to TRBJ1-5; tentative D call: TRBD1 (6 bases). The CDR3 is made up of 19 amino acids. Germline loops: CDR1 LGHDT, CDR2 YNNKEL (reference sequence). V was cut by 2 bases and J by 0 bases, with 20 bases left in between. The CDR3 region has the DNA TGTGCCAGCAGCCAAAAAGGGGGGCCGGGGGGTAATAGCAATCAGCCCCAGCATTTT. As protein: CASSQKGGPGGNSNQPQHF.

The rearrangement joins TRBV11-1 to TRBJ2-3; tentative D call: TRBD2 (6 bases). CDR1 and CDR2 (germline): SGHAT, FQDESV (reference sequence). The length of the CDR3 is 14 residues. Trimming pared 5 bases from V and 1 base from J, leaving 10 bases between. The CDR3, as DNA: TGTGCCAGCAGCCGGGGGTTCGGCACAGATACGCAGTATTTT. Protein: CASSRGFGTDTQYF.

The chain joins TRBV5-1 to TRBJ2-5; perhaps TRBD1 as D (6 bases). Looked up from germline, CDR1 is SGHRS and CDR2 is YFSETQ. Deletions cut 0 bases from V and 4 bases from J, with 13 bases between. This CDR3 spans 15 amino acids. This chain's CDR3 is CASSLDRVGGETQYF. As DNA, the CDR3 is TGCGCCAGCAGCTTGGACAGGGTCGGAGGAGAGACCCAGTACTTC.

The DNA of the CDR3 is TGTGCCAGCAGTCCGACTAGCGTCTTAGACAATGAGCAGTTCTTC. Its protein product is CASSPTSVLDNEQFF. This rearrangement joins TRBV27 to TRBJ2-1; 8 nucleotides agree with TRBD2. The CDR3 is 15 residues long. Germline CDR1 MNHEY, CDR2 SMNVEV (reference sequence). V lost 5 bases and J lost 5; bases outside the gene matches: 8.

The chain uses TRBV9 and TRBJ2-7, with 11 nucleotides matching TRBD2. V shed 5 bases, J shed 2 bases, and the junction held 6 bases outside the gene matches. The CDR3 consists of 15 residues. In germline, CDR1 is SGDLS, CDR2 YYNGEE. The CDR3 DNA is TGTGCCAGCAGTGAACTAGCGGGAGATCCCTACGAGCAGTACTTC. It translates to CASSELAGDPYEQYF.

The sample holds a few counts of this clone. The V and J genes are TRBV30 and TRBJ1-4; D is undetermined. Germline CDR1 and CDR2: GTSNPN and SVGIG (reference sequence). The CDR3 sequence is 14 residues long. The germline V and J ends were trimmed by 4 bases and 0 bases, with 9 bases remaining between them. In DNA, the CDR3 is TGTGCCTGGAAAACACGCTCAACTAATGAAAAACTGTTTTTT. Translation gives CAWKTRSTNEKLFF. The complete variable domain, with remaining parts taken from reference TRBV30 and TRBJ1-4, reads SQTIHQWPATLVQPVGSPLSLECTVEGTSNPNLYWYRQAAGRGLQLLFYSVGIGQISSEVPQNLSASRPQDRQFILSSKKLLLSDSGFYLCAWKTRSTNEKLFFGSGTQLSVL.

This rearrangement joins TRBV24-1 to TRBJ2-6; no firm D call. Germline loops: CDR1 KGHDR, CDR2 SFDVKD. This CDR3 has 15 amino acids. V was shortened by 4 bases and J by 1 base, with 7 bases between the two germline ends. For the CDR3, the DNA is TGTGCCACCAGTGAGACAAATTCTGGGGCCAACGTCCTGACTTTC. Protein: CATSETNSGANVLTF.

This clone was seen only once. The chain carries TRBV2 and TRBJ2-7; the D is unclear. The CDR3 runs 12 residues. Per the germline V gene, CDR1 is SNHLY and CDR2 is FYNNEI. The ends were cut back, 4 bases at V and 5 bases at J, with 9 bases in the middle. CDR3 region: CASSGNKHEQYF. The CDR3 DNA sequence: TGTGCCAGCAGTGGAAATAAGCACGAGCAGTACTTC.

In this sample, this clone turned up once. The chain couples TRBV7-8 to TRBJ1-2, with 10 positions matching TRBD1. Germline CDR1 is SGHVS and CDR2 is FQNEAQ. J gave up 6 bases and V 2 bases, and 3 bases lay outside the gene matches. CDR3 length: 14 residues. Written as DNA, the CDR3 is TGTGCCAGCAGCTTAAGGACAGGGGGACATGGCTACACCTTC. Protein product: CASSLRTGGHGYTF.

This sequence joins TRBV20-1 and TRBJ2-3; D is undetermined. Trimming stripped 3 bases from V and 7 bases from J, with 17 bases between. Germline V gene sequence: CDR1 DFQATT, CDR2 SNEGSKA (reference sequence). The CDR3 loop spans 14 amino acids. CDR3 sequence reads: CSASRLVIKYTQYF. CDR3 nucleotides: TGCAGTGCTAGTAGACTCGTAATTAAATATACGCAGTATTTT.

The chain employs TRBV28 and TRBJ1-6; 9 bases are a match to TRBD1. The V gene end was trimmed by 8 bases and the J gene end by 7 bases; junction bases not matched to a gene: 9. The CDR3 consists of 15 residues. CDR1 and CDR2 from the germline V gene are MDHEN and SYDVKM. The DNA for the CDR3 is TGTGCCAGCCAGTTTCGGGACAGGGAGAATTCACCCCTCCACTTT. Its translation: CASQFRDRENSPLHF.

This clone was counted a few times. The rearrangement joins TRBV29-1 to TRBJ1-1, with D perhaps TRBD1 (6 bases). CDR3 length: 13 amino acids. Germline CDR1 SQVTM, CDR2 ANQGSEA. The V and J ends lost 7 bases and 0 bases respectively, with 12 bases between them. In DNA form, the CDR3 reads TGCAGCGCAATACAGGGACTGAACACTGAAGCTTTCTTT. Its protein product is CSAIQGLNTEAFF.

V gene TRBV10-3 combines with J gene TRBJ1-4; TRBD1 is a possible D gene (6 bases). CDR1 is ENHRY, CDR2 SYGVKD, per germline. The CDR3 totals 13 residues. The V end was cut by 6 bases, the J end by 7 bases, with 12 bases between. CDR3 nucleotides: TGTGCCATCAGGCGTGGGGGCGGTGAAAAACTGTTTTTT. This encodes CAIRRGGGEKLFF.

In this sample, this clone turned up once. This sequence joins TRBV7-6 and TRBJ1-3; maybe TRBD1 (6 bases). Trimming pared 5 bases from V and 2 bases from J, leaving 19 bases between. This CDR3 has 17 residues. CDR1 SGHVS and CDR2 FNYEAQ come from the germline V gene. This chain's CDR3 is CASSPGGRGATGNTIYF. CDR3 nucleotide sequence: TGTGCCAGCAGCCCCGGAGGGCGGGGGGCAACTGGAAACACCATATATTTT.

This chain connects TRBV6-2 or TRBV6-3 to TRBJ1-2; D possibly corresponds to TRBD1 (6 bases). Germline V gene lookup returns CDR1 MNHEY and CDR2 SVGEGT. V gave up 4 bases and J gave up 8 bases, with 14 bases separating them. The CDR3 has 13 amino acids. CDR3 region: CASSSSGEGGYTF. CDR3 nucleotide sequence: TGTGCCAGCAGTTCGTCAGGGGAAGGGGGCTACACCTTC.

The chain couples TRBV27 to TRBJ2-7, with 10 bases lining up with TRBD1. The CDR3 covers 16 residues. Germline values: CDR1 MNHEY, CDR2 SMNVEV (reference sequence). The V segment lost 5 bases and the J segment 6 bases; nucleotides outside the gene matches: 13. The CDR3 is CASSPRTDRGSREQYF. The CDR3 bases are TGTGCCAGCAGTCCACGCACGGACAGGGGGTCGCGCGAGCAGTACTTC.

The chain joins TRBV7-2 to TRBJ1-1, with D maybe TRBD1 (6 bases). From germline, CDR1 is SGHTA and CDR2 FQGNSA. V was cut by 5 bases and J by 4 bases, with 14 bases left in between. The CDR3 spans 14 residues. Written as DNA, the CDR3 is TGTGCCAGCAGCCAACAAACAGGGTTCACTGAAGCTTTCTTT. This sequence encodes CASSQQTGFTEAFF.